This TCR beta chain was retrieved from a study of blood T cell repertoires in COVID-19. Study in general: The United States, Italy and Spain provided the acute and convalescent COVID-19 samples. PBMCs, B-cell-depleted T cells, or T cells provided the cDNA or gDNA that made up the material.

V dropped 6 bases and J dropped 0 bases, with 8 bases sitting between them. Germline CDR1 is MNHEY and CDR2 is SMNVEV (reference sequence). The CDR3 is 13 amino acids. Original processing notes: Amplification from reference gene primers served as the basis for estimated nucleated cell counts. TCRdb's table, derived via immunoSEQ multiplex PCR, lists solely in-frame clones and lacks some. That table gives V, J and clone size, and the DNA gave D and trimming. The sample has some 44,000 clones, approximately 80% seen once. The chain combines TRBV27 with TRBJ1-2; D is uncertain. The source material was peripheral blood. This TCR was sampled from a woman aged 55 to 70 with acute or convalescent COVID-19. This CDR3 reads CASRGGTNYGYTF. CDR3 in DNA: TGTGCCAGCAGGGGCGGGACTAACTATGGCTACACCTTC.